The subject of this entry is one TCR beta chain. This CDR3 is 15 amino acids long. The V end was cut by 1 base, the J end by 1 base, with 8 bases between. The record originates from a study of CD8 T cells in Susac syndrome. Random hexamers served to reverse transcribe about 0.5 to 1 ug RNA. Amplification of TCR beta CDR3 spanned 54 Vbeta and 13 Jbeta via immunoSEQ multiplex PCR. MiXCR, applied by TCRdb to the immunoSEQ multiplex PCR reads, yields one record per CDR3 protein. The table lists 120,000 or so distinct CDR3 sequences, about 95% of them singletons, with approximately 0.2% in the top ten. The sequence came from a human donor with Susac syndrome. Material for sequencing was CD8+ T cells from PBMCs. This sequence joins TRBV12-3 or TRBV12-4 and TRBJ2-1; D is unclear. The CDR3 loop is CASSLDGVSYNEQFF. The CDR3 DNA reads as TGTGCCAGCAGTTTAGATGGGGTATCCTACAATGAGCAGTTCTTC.